Each of the 17 T cell receptor beta chains below was sequenced from the same sample in a study of T cells in women clearing cervical HPV infection. This table comes from immunoSEQ multiplex PCR, and its TCRdb copy is limited to in-frame clones, with some not included. The sample is made up of some 30,000 clones, and the top ten hold 4.3% of it. Sequenced sample: blood buffy coat. The receptors stem from a woman between 18 and 75 years old with a cervical HPV16 infection that either progressed to CIN3+ or cleared (not recorded which).

As for this clone: The CDR3 is cut off 3 residues early in the read; its end comes from the germline J gene. This chain links TRBV6-2 or TRBV6-3 with TRBJ2-7, with TRBD1 matching 10 bases. From germline, CDR1 is MNHEY and CDR2 SVGEGT. The junction had 8 bases not matched to a gene; V was cut back by 6 bases and J by 3 bases. This CDR3 has 15 residues. The sequenced part of the CDR3 DNA is TGTGCCAGCAGAGACACCGGGACAGGGGTCTACGAG. This encodes CASRDTGTGVYE. The entire CDR3 reads CASRDTGTGVYEQYF.

Concerning this clone itself: From the germline J gene comes the end of the CDR3, since the read stops 3 residues before it. This chain connects TRBV5-5 to TRBJ1-5; the D gene is possibly TRBD1 (6 bases). V gave up 1 base and J gave up 0 bases, with 8 bases separating them. CDR1 is SGHKS, CDR2 YYEKEE, per germline (reference sequence). This CDR3 contains 15 residues. The CDR3 here is CASSLQGISNQPQHF. Incomplete CDR3 DNA: TGTGCCAGCAGCTTGCAGGGGATTAGCAATCAGCCC.

On this clone: The read terminates 3 residues before the CDR3 end, so the remaining end is supplied by the germline J gene. The chain has TRBV5-1 and TRBJ1-1; tentatively, D is TRBD1 (6 bases). This CDR3 spans 16 amino acids. CDR1 is SGHRS and CDR2 is YFSETQ in the germline V gene. The germline V and J ends were trimmed by 0 bases and 1 base, with 13 bases remaining between them. CDR3 amino acids: CASSLGDRSGNTEAFF. The sequenced CDR3 bases are TGCGCCAGCAGCTTGGGAGACAGGTCGGGGAACACTGAA.

This clone shows up as medium-sized by frequency. The sequence runs out 3 residues before the end of the CDR3; the remainder is reconstructed from the germline J gene. The V gene is TRBV6-2 or TRBV6-3, the J gene TRBJ2-3; 7 positions agree with TRBD2. CDR1 and CDR2 from the germline V gene are MNHEY and SVGEGT. This CDR3 region has 15 residues. With V trimmed by 4 bases and J by 8 bases, 12 bases remained unmatched. The CDR3 sequence: CASSFPGGGVVTQYF. The covered CDR3 bases are TGTGCCAGCAGTTTCCCTGGGGGGGGAGTCGTTACG.

Details on this clone: The sequenced fragment ends 3 residues before the CDR3 boundary, so the rest is inferred from the germline J gene. The chain has TRBV20-1 and TRBJ2-1, with D possibly TRBD2 on 5 matching bases. The CDR3 extends over 14 amino acids. From germline, CDR1 is DFQATT and CDR2 SNEGSKA (reference sequence). Trimming cost V 0 bases and J 3 bases, with 9 bases left between them. This chain's CDR3 is CSARESRVYNEQFF. CDR3 DNA (partial): TGCAGTGCTAGAGAATCGAGGGTCTACAATGAG.

Points on this clone: The read is 3 residues too short to cover the CDR3 end, so that end is filled in from the germline J gene. The rearrangement links TRBV12-5 to TRBJ2-1; 14 bases agree with TRBD2. Trimming took 1 base from V and 8 from J; bases not matched to a gene: 7. This CDR3 spans 17 amino acids. Germline V gives CDR1 LGHNT, CDR2 FRNRAP. The CDR3 bases that were read are TGTGCTAGTGGTTTGGACCGACTAGCGGGAGGGAAGGATGAG. This gives the protein CASGLDRLAGGKDE. The entire CDR3 reads CASGLDRLAGGKDEQFF.

In the case of this clone: The missing CDR3 end, 3 residues past where the read stops, is filled in from the germline J gene. The V gene is TRBV6-1, the J gene TRBJ2-3, with D perhaps matching TRBD2 (5 bases). V was shortened by 4 bases and J by 0 bases, with 8 bases between the two germline ends. Germline CDR1 is MNHNS and CDR2 is SASEGT. The CDR3 length is 14 residues. The DNA read from the CDR3 is TGTGCCAGCAGTGCCGGGGTAAGCACAGATACG. Translated, it gives CASSAGVSTDT. The CDR3 as a whole reads CASSAGVSTDTQYF.

Remarks on this clone: The read terminates 3 residues before the CDR3 end, so the remaining end is supplied by the germline J gene. This chain joins TRBV7-2 and TRBJ1-2, with D unresolved. The germline CDR1 and CDR2 sequences are SGHTA and FQGNSA. The CDR3 has 13 residues. The DNA read from the CDR3 is TGTGCCAGCAGCTTAGACCCGGTAAGCGAC. Its translation is CASSLDPVSD. The whole CDR3 sequence is CASSLDPVSDYTF.

Concerning this clone: The read halts 3 residues ahead of the CDR3 end, with the missing end drawn from the germline J gene. V and J are TRBV12-5 and TRBJ2-6; D is perhaps TRBD1 (7 bases). The CDR3 consists of 19 residues. Trimming pared 2 bases from V and 3 bases from J, leaving 20 bases between. CDR1 LGHNT and CDR2 FRNRAP come from the germline V gene. Incomplete CDR3 DNA: TGTGCTAGTGGTTTGAGAGGCCAGGGGGGCCTCAGTGGGGCCAACGTC. Translating it yields CASGLRGQGGLSGANV. Given in full, the CDR3 is CASGLRGQGGLSGANVLTF. Full variable domain (rest looked up from reference TRBV12-5 and TRBJ2-6): DARVTQTPRHKVTEMGQEVTMRCQPILGHNTVFWYRQTMMQGLELLAYFRNRAPLDDSGMPKDRFSAEMPDATLATLKIQPSEPRDSAVYFCASGLRGQGGLSGANVLTFGAGSRLTVL.

Worth noting for this clone: The read terminates 3 residues ahead of where the CDR3 ends, so the germline J gene completes it. The rearrangement links TRBV7-6 to TRBJ1-4; weak D call: TRBD1 (5 bases). This CDR3 comprises 17 residues. Deletions cut 5 bases from V and 4 bases from J, with 20 bases between. CDR1 is SGHVS and CDR2 is FNYEAQ in the germline V gene. The CDR3 spells CASSPSTTGLINEKLFF. CDR3 DNA, as far as it was read: TGTGCCAGCAGCCCTTCCACCACGGGACTCATTAATGAAAAA.

Worth noting for this clone: The read ends 3 residues early relative to the CDR3; the germline J gene fills the gap. This rearrangement joins TRBV20-1 to TRBJ1-2, with D perhaps TRBD1 (5 bases). The germline CDR1 and CDR2 sequences are DFQATT and SNEGSKA (reference sequence). The CDR3 loop spans 13 amino acids. The DNA read from the CDR3 is TGCAGTGCTTCTCGGGGGGGATTTGGGGGC. It specifies CSASRGGFGG. The whole CDR3 protein reads CSASRGGFGGYTF.

In the case of this clone: With the read ending 3 residues before the CDR3 end, the germline J gene is used to fill in that end. The chain combines TRBV5-1 with TRBJ2-1, with 7 bases matching TRBD2. This CDR3 contains 13 residues. The trim removed 8 bases at V and 4 bases at J, leaving 6 bases unmatched. CDR1 and CDR2 from the germline V gene are SGHRS and YFSETQ. The CDR3 protein is CASTSEPYNEQFF. The DNA read from the CDR3 is TGCGCCAGTACTAGCGAACCTTACAATGAG.

Comments on this clone: At one of its ends the junction is not consistent with the germline gene, which may arise from a read error. The read ends 3 residues early relative to the CDR3; the germline J gene fills the gap. J is TRBJ1-2 and V is TRBV4-2, with unresolved D. Germline CDR1 and CDR2: LGHNA and YNFKEQ. The CDR3 sequence is 15 residues long. The CDR3 loop reads CASSPNDIVNYGYTF. Incomplete CDR3 DNA: TGCGCCAGCAGCCCAAACGACATAGTTAACTATGGC.

Of note for this clone: The sequence runs out 3 residues before the end of the CDR3; the remainder is reconstructed from the germline J gene. The V call is TRBV6-2 or TRBV6-3, the J call TRBJ2-3; 9 bases match TRBD2. CDR1 MNHEY and CDR2 SVGEGT come from the germline V gene. The CDR3 extends over 15 amino acids. CDR3 protein: CASSYETSGPETQYF. The CDR3 bases that were read are TGTGCCAGCAGTTACGAGACTAGCGGCCCGGAGACG.

A word on this clone: The CDR3 goes on 3 residues after the read ends, and that part is filled in from the germline J gene. V gene TRBV5-1 combines with J gene TRBJ2-1; 8 bases line up with TRBD2. The CDR3 runs 16 residues. Germline V CDR1 and CDR2: SGHRS, YFSETQ. J gave up 0 bases and V 4 bases, and 6 bases lay outside the gene matches. CDR3 bases read: TGCGCCAGCAGCCGGGGCGGGACTAGCTCCTACAATGAG. Encoded protein: CASSRGGTSSYNE. The entire CDR3 is CASSRGGTSSYNEQFF.

To note about this clone: The CDR3 goes on 3 residues after the read ends, and that part is filled in from the germline J gene. The sample contains more than one DNA sequence encoding this CDR3. The chain links TRBV20-1 to TRBJ2-5; the match to TRBD1 covers 8 bases. The V segment lost 5 bases and the J segment 1 base; nucleotides outside the gene matches: 9. The CDR3 totals 15 residues. Per the germline V gene, CDR1 is DFQATT and CDR2 is SNEGSKA (reference sequence). This chain's CDR3 is CSASTSRGPQETQYF. CDR3 DNA, as far as it was read: TGCAGTGCTTCTACGAGCAGGGGGCCCCAAGAGACC.

As regards this clone: Read data end 3 residues before the CDR3 end; the end is taken from the germline J gene. This sequence joins TRBV7-2 and TRBJ2-7; D gene unclear. Germline CDR1 SGHTA, CDR2 FQGNSA. The CDR3 covers 15 residues. V was cut by 5 bases and J by 0 bases, with 14 bases left in between. The CDR3 DNA, read in part, is TGTGCCAGCAGCCCTCACCCACTTAGCTCCTACGAG. It is translated as CASSPHPLSSYE. The whole CDR3 is CASSPHPLSSYEQYF. The whole variable domain, remainder taken from reference TRBV7-2 and TRBJ2-7, is GAGVSQSPSNKVTEKGKDVELRCDPISGHTALYWYRQSLGQGLEFLIYFQGNSAPDKSGLPSDRFSAERTGGSVSTLTIQRTQQEDSAVYLCASSPHPLSSYEQYFGPGTRLTVT.